This T cell receptor beta chain was sequenced during a study of chemoradiotherapy in HPV16-positive cancers. Overall study: Candidate HPV-specific clones and shared TCR motifs came from a couple of HPV16-positive patients.

Overall study results and limits: Candidate HPV-specific clones and E7-related TCR motifs grew in tumor during treatment. The functional HPV-specific definition rests on just a couple of HPV16-positive patients.

Deletions cut 5 bases from V and 4 bases from J, with 6 bases between. Germline CDR1 and CDR2: SGHDT and YYEEEE. The CDR3 runs to 11 residues. This table comes from immunoSEQ multiplex PCR, and its TCRdb copy is limited to in-frame clones, with some not included. The table shows about 32,000 clones, with approximately 90% occurring only once. On this clone: What it binds is not known.

Samples were taken several times over chemoradiotherapy. The sample was blood, taken from a patient who underwent chemoradiotherapy. The chain uses TRBV5-6 and TRBJ1-1; D unresolved. This TCR came from a human donor with HPV-associated anogenital cancer. The CDR3 DNA is TGTGCCAGCAGGCGCGGCACTGAAGCTTTCTTT. Amino acids: CASRRGTEAFF.